Included here is one TCR beta chain sequence, with context. The same CDR3 is also encoded by other DNA sequences in this sample. The data originate from a study of blood T cell repertoires in COVID-19. CDR1 and CDR2 from the germline V gene are GTSNPN and SVGIG (reference sequence). The V gene end was trimmed by 0 bases and the J gene end by 7 bases; junction bases not matched to a gene: 0. The CDR3 runs to 12 residues. Per the original data handling: Researchers report that nucleated cell counts were estimated from reference gene primer amplification. TCRdb keeps only in-frame clones here, not all; method: immunoSEQ multiplex PCR. V and J calls and clone size are as listed in that table; D and trimming were resolved from the DNA. The top ten clones hold approximately 4.7% of a sample with about 310,000 clones, approximately 88% of them seen once. Cohort 3 donors were reported recovered after two negative PCRs, clearance, or symptom resolution.

This clonotype was obtained from a man in his 60s who had recovered from COVID-19. This sequence joins TRBV30 and TRBJ1-5, with 7 nucleotides matching TRBD1. Source material: PBMCs or T cells enriched from blood (not recorded which). The CDR3 bases are TGTGCCTGGAGTGTACAGGGGCAGCCCCAGCATTTT. This translates into CAWSVQGQPQHF.